This TCR beta chain was captured in a study of T cell responses to AZD1222 COVID-19 vaccine. Findings and limits, study-wide: The donor cohort was predominantly white British with a female majority, and clonal diversity may have been underestimated.

As regards this clone: Its antigen is currently unknown.

In germline, CDR1 is SGHVS, CDR2 FNYEAQ. The germline V and J ends were trimmed by 4 bases and 1 base, with 11 bases remaining between them. The CDR3 is 14 amino acids. Measured with immunoSEQ multiplex PCR; TCRdb has only the in-frame clones, and not every one. The table records around 99,000 clones, 70% to 90% of them present only once. The rearrangement links TRBV7-6 to TRBJ2-7; D is undetermined. Source: peripheral blood, taken on day 0 of AZD1222 vaccination. This clonotype was sampled from an adult in good health. The CDR3 region is CASSWAAPSYEQYF. The CDR3 region has the DNA TGTGCCAGCAGCTGGGCTGCACCTTCCTACGAGCAGTACTTC.